Following are 12 T cell receptor beta chains from one sample sequenced in a study of shared clonotypes between healthy human individuals (dated by TCRdb to between 2020 and 2021). Library preparation used the immunoSEQ multiplex PCR assay. TCRdb obtained this table from immuneACCESS and retained in-frame rearrangements with V and J assigned. These tables miss some clones; where compared with another copy, unresolved V genes account for less than half of the shortfall, and the remainder is unexplained. The sample includes about 380,000 clones, with 96% observed a single time. The ten biggest clones cover less than 0.35% of the sample. The sequenced material came from memory CD8+ T cells sorted from blood. Interpreted using the paper, the cell subset or site label stands for: CD45RO+ cells pooled with CCR7-negative TemRA cells. The source of these receptors is a man younger than 45 in good health.

The chain is built from TRBV2 and TRBJ2-7, with D perhaps TRBD2 (6 bases). Trimming removed 3 bases at V and 4 bases at J, with 25 bases between. Germline V gives CDR1 SNHLY, CDR2 FYNNEI. The CDR3 spans 18 residues. The CDR3 nucleotides are TGTGCCAGCAGTGAGTCTCGATCATCGGGACTCTGGGGATACGAGCAGTACTTC. Translation gives CASSESRSSGLWGYEQYF.

This chain links TRBV4-1 with TRBJ1-6; D is ambiguous. The CDR3 has 14 residues. Trimming removed 0 bases from V and 10 bases from J, with 10 bases in between. Germline V gene data show CDR1 as MGHRA and CDR2 as YSYEKL. The CDR3 sequence: CASSQEWGWSPLHF. The CDR3 DNA sequence: TGCGCCAGCAGCCAAGAGTGGGGTTGGTCACCCCTCCACTTT.

The count of this clone is one. This sequence joins TRBV15 and TRBJ1-4; TRBD1 aligns across 9 bases. The CDR3 totals 15 residues. The trim removed 1 base at V and 8 bases at J, leaving 5 bases unmatched. The germline V gene has CDR1 LNHNV and CDR2 YYDKDF (reference sequence). The CDR3 DNA follows: TGTGCCACCAGCAGAGGGACAGGGGTTAGGGAAAAACTGTTTTTT. Its translation: CATSRGTGVREKLFF.

The chain recombines TRBV5-1 with TRBJ2-2, with D perhaps matching TRBD1 (5 bases). CDR3 length: 14 residues. V lost 5 bases and J 5 bases, leaving 13 bases between the germline ends. The germline CDR1 and CDR2 sequences are SGHRS and YFSETQ. CDR3 loop: CASSSGAQTGELFF. In DNA, the CDR3 is TGCGCCAGCAGTAGTGGGGCACAGACCGGGGAGCTGTTTTTT. Looking up the rest from reference TRBV5-1 and TRBJ2-2 gives the full variable domain: KAGVTQTPRYLIKTRGQQVTLSCSPISGHRSVSWYQQTPGQGLQFLFEYFSETQRNKGNFPGRFSGRQFSNSRSEMNVSTLELGDSALYLCASSSGAQTGELFFGEGSRLTVL.

This chain connects TRBV4-1 to TRBJ2-7; TRBD1 aligns across 7 bases. The junction had 2 bases not matched to a gene; V was cut back by 3 bases and J by 0 bases. The germline V gene encodes CDR1 MGHRA and CDR2 YSYEKL. This CDR3 comprises 14 residues. CDR3 sequence reads: CASSQDRLSYEQYF. As DNA, the CDR3 is TGCGCCAGCAGCCAGGACAGGCTCTCCTACGAGCAGTACTTC.

The chain combines TRBV7-2 with TRBJ2-5; D may correspond to TRBD1 or TRBD2 (5 bases each). CDR1 is SGHTA and CDR2 is FQGNSA in the germline V gene. The CDR3 length is 14 residues. Trimming left V 3 bases short and J 6 bases short, with 14 bases between. The CDR3 DNA reads TGTGCCAGCAGCTTTTCCCGAGGGGAAAAGACCCAGTACTTC. Its translation: CASSFSRGEKTQYF.

The rearrangement uses TRBV2 and TRBJ2-1; D is undetermined. Germline CDR1 SNHLY, CDR2 FYNNEI. The CDR3 is 11 residues long. V lost 6 bases and J 6 bases, leaving 6 bases between the germline ends. The CDR3 reads CASRPANEQFF. As DNA, the CDR3 is TGTGCCAGCAGGCCGGCCAATGAGCAGTTCTTC. The whole variable domain, remainder taken from reference TRBV2 and TRBJ2-1, is EPEVTQTPSHQVTQMGQEVILRCVPISNHLYFYWYRQILGQKVEFLVSFYNNEISEKSEIFDDQFSVERPDGSNFTLKIRSTKLEDSAMYFCASRPANEQFFGPGTRLTVL.

Comment on this clone: Other DNA sequences in the sample encode the same CDR3. The rearrangement joins TRBV28 to TRBJ1-5, with D hard to call. Germline V gene data show CDR1 as MDHEN and CDR2 as SYDVKM. V was shortened by 3 bases and J by 7 bases, with 4 bases between the two germline ends. The CDR3 has 11 residues. CDR3 in DNA: TGTGCCAGCAGTTTTTCCCAGCCCCAGCATTTT. It codes for CASSFSQPQHF.

The V and J genes are TRBV12-5 and TRBJ2-2; TRBD2 agrees at 11 bases. The CDR3 is 23 residues long. Germline-derived CDR1 and CDR2 are LGHNT and FRNRAP. V was pared by 2 bases and J by 0 bases, with 20 bases of the junction left unmatched. The CDR3 sequence: CASGLLPLAGGTFSHANTGELFF. The CDR3, as DNA: TGTGCTAGTGGTTTGCTACCCCTAGCGGGAGGAACCTTCAGCCACGCGAACACCGGGGAGCTGTTTTTT.

In this sample, this clone turned up once. The V call is TRBV4-2, the J call TRBJ2-7; D remains ambiguous. V was shortened by 5 bases and J by 2 bases, with 4 bases between the two germline ends. The CDR3 loop spans 11 amino acids. Per the germline V gene, CDR1 is LGHNA and CDR2 is YNFKEQ. This CDR3 is CASSVAYEQYF. CDR3 DNA: TGTGCCAGCAGCGTCGCCTACGAGCAGTACTTC.

The chain combines TRBV6-1 with TRBJ2-3; TRBD2 agrees at 8 bases. Germline V gene data show CDR1 as MNHNS and CDR2 as SASEGT. The ends lost 6 bases at V and 4 bases at J; junction bases unmatched: 9. This CDR3 spans 15 amino acids. Written as DNA, the CDR3 is TGTGCCAGCAGAGTAGGGGGACTAGTGCCAGATACGCAGTATTTT. Protein sequence: CASRVGGLVPDTQYF.

The V call is TRBV25-1, the J call TRBJ2-1, with 11 bases lining up with TRBD2. Per germline, CDR1 MGHDK and CDR2 SYGVNS. Germline trimming cut 2 bases from V and 0 bases from J; bases unmatched to any gene: 6. The CDR3 contains 18 residues. CDR3 sequence: CASSEGLAGGFSYNEQFF. The DNA for the CDR3 is TGTGCCAGCAGTGAAGGGCTAGCGGGAGGTTTCTCCTACAATGAGCAGTTCTTC.